This T cell receptor (beta chain) was captured by sequencing in a study of OX40 agonist ivuxolimab in advanced cancers. Regarding the study in general: Ivuxolimab, which targeted the costimulatory receptor OX40 (CD134), was an agonistic, fully human IgG2 monoclonal antibody. The paper covers the monotherapy dose-escalation part of the phase I ivuxolimab trial, which included N ≈ 54 patients. Intravenous ivuxolimab was administered to patients every 2 weeks at six dose levels: 0.01, 0.1, 0.3, 1.5, 3 and 10 mg/kg. Peripheral TCRbeta sequencing aimed to test whether ivuxolimab altered TCR sequence diversity and caused clonal T-cell expansion. In the dose-escalation cohort, approximately 82% of patients were male, and the mean age was around 60 years, with a range of roughly 23 to 85. Three dose-escalation patients achieved partial responses, one with hepatocellular carcinoma and two with cutaneous melanoma. Patients were allowed to have had prior anti-PD-1, anti-PD-L1 or anti-CTLA-4 therapy, and 30% to 40% of the dose-escalation patients had been treated with checkpoint inhibitors. Among the approximately 50 dose-escalation patients, some 19 had hepatocellular carcinoma, approximately 15 melanoma, 9 renal cell carcinoma and 9 head and neck cancer. The paper as a whole reports these results and caveats: In the 0.1-3.0 mg/kg groups, partial responders were among the patients with the lowest normalized peripheral clonal expansion, particularly in CD8+ T cells. At doses of 0.1 to 3.0 mg/kg, clonal expansion of both CD4+ and CD8+ T cells in blood was seen between baseline and week 6. After ivuxolimab, expanded clones were on average more numerous among CD8+ T cells than among CD4+ T cells. The antigen specificity of the clonally expanded peripheral T cells was not determined. Low levels of normalized T-cell clonal expansion were also shown by some nonresponding patients.

Genomic DNA was isolated from the sorted cells so that the TCRbeta CDR3 region could be sequenced. TCRbeta CDR3 regions were sequenced using the immunoSEQ Assay. TCRdb holds this immuneACCESS table with in-frame rearrangements only. Some clones are missing; in checked studies, unresolved V genes explain under half, and the rest has no known cause. The table for this sample lists about 46,000 clones; 88% of them were counted only once. The ten largest make up 55% to 60% of the sample. The trial excluded patients who had a history of autoimmune disease or were on systemic immunosuppression. In every dose cohort, peripheral blood was drawn for TCR sequencing at baseline, cycle 4 day 1, and cycle 7 day 1. Samples were obtained from an open-label, multicenter, first-in-human phase I dose-escalation trial of ivuxolimab. Adults with locally advanced or metastatic melanoma, renal cell carcinoma, hepatocellular carcinoma or head and neck squamous cell carcinoma were enrolled in the trial. Before TCR sequencing, CD4+ T cells and CD8+ T cells from peripheral blood were sorted into separate populations.

Concerning this clone itself: What this receptor recognizes is not known. Per-nucleotide qualities are absent, and no much larger clonotype sits a single base away.

CDR1 and CDR2 were assigned from the germline V gene as SGHDT and YYEEEE. The CDR3 contains 18 residues, cysteine and phenylalanine counted. Kept here is only the CDR3 DNA, which spans 54 bases and is read in frame from base 1. V and J lose 0 bases and 3 bases, and a span of 21 bases separates them. The source of this sequence is an adult with an advanced solid tumor such as melanoma, head and neck, liver or kidney cancer. This specimen was CD4+ or CD8+ T cells sorted from blood, taken in a trial of the OX40 agonist ivuxolimab. The rearrangement joined TRBV5-6 to TRBJ2-5; TRBD2 is a weak D gene call, 6 bases matching. CDR3 loop: CASSLGGGHSRVKETQYF. The DNA sequence reads TGTGCCAGCAGCTTGGGGGGAGGACATTCCCGTGTTAAAGAGACCCAGTACTTC.